The 27 T cell receptor beta chains listed next were all sequenced from one sample in a study of cytomegalovirus exposure and HLA in healthy donors. Clones were read by immunoSEQ multiplex PCR, and TCRdb kept only the in-frame ones, dropping some. The data show 100,000 to 150,000 clones, around nine tenths seen once. Sequenced sample: PBMCs. The receptors derive from a man younger than 45 in good health and CMV-seronegative.

This clone has just one count. This chain links TRBV30 with TRBJ2-7; 8 bases match TRBD2. There are 13 residues in the CDR3. J gave up 5 bases and V 2 bases, and 5 bases lay outside the gene matches. Germline V gene sequence: CDR1 GTSNPN, CDR2 SVGIG (reference sequence). The CDR3 loop is CAWSSGSMNEQYF. As DNA, the CDR3 is TGTGCCTGGAGTAGCGGGAGTATGAACGAGCAGTACTTC.

The V gene is TRBV6-1, the J gene TRBJ2-5, with a possible D match to TRBD1 (6 bases). This CDR3 is 13 amino acids long. Trimming pared 4 bases from V and 3 bases from J, leaving 9 bases between. CDR1 MNHNS and CDR2 SASEGT come from the germline V gene. The CDR3 nucleotides read TGTGCCAGCAGTGCACAGGGCAAAGAGACCCAGTACTTC. Translating it yields CASSAQGKETQYF.

The V and J genes are TRBV6-1 and TRBJ1-5; 7 nucleotides match TRBD1. The V gene's germline CDR1 is MNHNS and CDR2 SASEGT. The CDR3 has 13 amino acids. V gave up 9 bases and J gave up 0 bases; unmatched junction bases: 2. For the CDR3, the DNA is TGTGCCAGTACAGGGGATAGCAATCAGCCCCAGCATTTT. As protein: CASTGDSNQPQHF.

The chain links TRBV6-1 to TRBJ1-2; D ambiguous. Germline V gene lookup returns CDR1 MNHNS and CDR2 SASEGT. There are 13 residues in the CDR3. CDR3 sequence (DNA): TGTTTATCGGCTAGCGGTAAAAACTATGGCTACACCTTC. It specifies CLSASGKNYGYTF.

The rearrangement uses TRBV10-3 and TRBJ2-7, with D uncertain. CDR3 size: 12 residues. Trimming cost V 5 bases and J 3 bases, with 8 bases left between them. Germline lookup yields CDR1 ENHRY and CDR2 SYGVKD. The CDR3 reads CAISIENYEQYF. The CDR3 coding sequence is TGTGCCATCAGTATAGAGAACTACGAGCAGTACTTC.

V and J are TRBV2 and TRBJ2-1; the match to TRBD2 covers 7 bases. CDR1 and CDR2 (germline): SNHLY, FYNNEI. V shed 3 bases and J 4 bases; nucleotides not matched to a gene: 6. The CDR3 consists of 15 residues. CDR3 in DNA: TGTGCCAGCAGTGAGAATCTAGCGGAGTACAATGAGCAGTTCTTC. Translating gives CASSENLAEYNEQFF.

The chain employs TRBV2 and TRBJ2-1; TRBD2 agrees at 7 bases. Germline CDR1 SNHLY, CDR2 FYNNEI. The CDR3 has 16 residues. Trimming at V came to 0 bases and at J to 0 bases, leaving 2 bases not matched to a gene. CDR3 sequence reads: CASSEAGRVSYNEQFF. In nucleotides, the CDR3 is TGTGCCAGCAGTGAAGCTGGGAGGGTCTCCTACAATGAGCAGTTCTTC. The full variable domain, its missing parts supplied by reference TRBV2 and TRBJ2-1, is EPEVTQTPSHQVTQMGQEVILRCVPISNHLYFYWYRQILGQKVEFLVSFYNNEISEKSEIFDDQFSVERPDGSNFTLKIRSTKLEDSAMYFCASSEAGRVSYNEQFFGPGTRLTVL.

The chain is built from TRBV4-1 and TRBJ2-7; TRBD2 aligns across 9 bases. Trimming removed 5 bases from V and 2 bases from J; junction bases left unmatched: 7. The CDR3 spans 15 residues. Germline-derived CDR1 and CDR2 are MGHRA and YSYEKL. The CDR3 region has the DNA TGCGCCAGCAGCTGGGGGGCTAGCGGGGCCTACGAGCAGTACTTC. Its translation is CASSWGASGAYEQYF.

Only one count was recorded for this clone. The chain is built from TRBV7-8 and TRBJ2-4; the D is unclear. The CDR3 is 12 residues long. Trimming left V 2 bases short and J 5 bases short, with 4 bases between. Germline V lookup: CDR1 SGHVS, CDR2 FQNEAQ. The CDR3 region has the DNA TGTGCCAGCAGCTTATCAGAAAACATTCAGTACTTC. This encodes CASSLSENIQYF.

V and J are TRBV9 and TRBJ2-1, with 10 positions matching TRBD2. Germline V gene sequence: CDR1 SGDLS, CDR2 YYNGEE. J gave up 7 bases and V 4 bases, and 8 bases lay outside the gene matches. The CDR3 length is 15 residues. CDR3 region: CASSKTSGFFNEQFF. As DNA, the CDR3 is TGTGCCAGCAGCAAGACTAGCGGGTTCTTTAATGAGCAGTTCTTC.

V gene TRBV9 combines with J gene TRBJ1-2, with D tentatively TRBD1 (6 bases). CDR3 length equals 12 residues. V gave up 5 bases and J gave up 8 bases, with 13 bases separating them. Germline V lookup: CDR1 SGDLS, CDR2 YYNGEE. Here the CDR3 reads CASRTTGTGYTF. The CDR3 DNA reads as TGTGCCAGCAGGACCACCGGGACAGGCTACACCTTC.

This clone showed up just once. J is TRBJ2-5 and V is TRBV29-1; the match to TRBD2 covers 13 bases. Germline assignment: CDR1 SQVTM and CDR2 ANQGSEA. The CDR3 runs 12 residues. The CDR3 loop is CTGLAGSETQYF. CDR3 sequence (DNA): TGCACGGGACTAGCGGGATCAGAGACCCAGTACTTC.

CDR3 in DNA: TGTGCCAGCAGCGTCTACGACAGGGTGCACAATGAGCAGTTCTTC. Translating gives CASSVYDRVHNEQFF. The chain has TRBV9 and TRBJ2-1; the match to TRBD1 covers 7 bases. V lost 2 bases, J lost 5 bases, and 7 bases stayed unmatched. CDR1 and CDR2 from the germline V gene are SGDLS and YYNGEE. This CDR3 contains 15 residues.

The V gene is TRBV2, the J gene TRBJ2-3; perhaps TRBD2 as D (6 bases). Germline CDR1 is SNHLY and CDR2 is FYNNEI. The CDR3 has 15 residues. V lost 3 bases, J lost 3 bases, and 13 bases lay in between. The DNA of the CDR3 is TGTGCCAGCAGTGATCAGGGAGGAACGACAGATACGCAGTATTTT. As protein: CASSDQGGTTDTQYF.

The chain carries TRBV5-4 and TRBJ2-5, with 12 positions matching TRBD2. Per the germline V gene, CDR1 is SGHNT and CDR2 is YYREEE (reference sequence). The trim removed 3 bases at V and 4 bases at J, leaving 10 bases unmatched. CDR3 size: 17 residues. The CDR3, as DNA: TGTGCCAGCAGCTCAGGACTAGCGGGACGGTTTGGAGAGACCCAGTACTTC. Its protein product is CASSSGLAGRFGETQYF.

This chain uses TRBV20-1 with TRBJ1-2; D is uncertain. Germline values: CDR1 DFQATT, CDR2 SNEGSKA (reference sequence). The CDR3 is 11 residues long. The V gene lost 1 base and the J gene lost 8 bases, with 8 bases spanning the gap. The CDR3, as DNA: TGCAGTGCTAGAGTACCCCAGGGCTACACCTTC. As protein: CSARVPQGYTF.

The chain joins TRBV5-1 to TRBJ1-4; 8 bases map to TRBD1. Germline CDR1 and CDR2: SGHRS and YFSETQ. V lost 9 bases and J lost 3; bases outside the gene matches: 4. This CDR3 region has 13 residues. The DNA for the CDR3 is TGCGCCACCGGGACAGGTCCTAATGAAAAACTGTTTTTT. This encodes CATGTGPNEKLFF.

This chain uses TRBV30 with TRBJ2-4; the match to TRBD2 covers 7 bases. The junction had 6 bases not matched to a gene; V was cut back by 4 bases and J by 3 bases. The CDR3 extends over 14 amino acids. CDR1 and CDR2 from the germline V gene are GTSNPN and SVGIG (reference sequence). CDR3 sequence: CAWKRVAGKNIQYF. For the CDR3, the DNA is TGTGCCTGGAAAAGGGTAGCGGGCAAAAACATTCAGTACTTC.

This chain links TRBV6-5 with TRBJ2-3; D is unclear. Trimming left V 2 bases short and J 0 bases short, with 9 bases between. The CDR3 extends over 15 amino acids. Germline CDR1 is MNHEY and CDR2 is SVGAGI. The CDR3 spells CASSYQLYSTDTQYF. The CDR3, as DNA: TGTGCCAGCAGTTACCAACTATATAGCACAGATACGCAGTATTTT.

J is TRBJ1-2 and V is TRBV5-4, with 11 nucleotides matching TRBD1. This CDR3 has 15 amino acids. CDR1 and CDR2 (germline): SGHNT, YYREEE (reference sequence). J lost 4 bases, V lost 4 bases, and 6 bases had no gene match. CDR3 residues: CASSNPGQGVYGYTF. The CDR3 coding sequence is TGTGCCAGCAGCAATCCGGGACAGGGGGTCTATGGCTACACCTTC.

This rearrangement joins TRBV6-5 to TRBJ2-1; 10 bases line up with TRBD2. CDR3 length: 13 residues. CDR1 is MNHEY and CDR2 is SVGAGI in the germline V gene. V dropped 7 bases and J dropped 6; count of bases not matched to a gene: 3. The CDR3 sequence is CASTGTSANEQFF. DNA of the CDR3: TGTGCCAGCACAGGGACTAGCGCCAATGAGCAGTTCTTC.

The chain carries TRBV19 and TRBJ1-2; TRBD1 matches at 8 bases. Germline CDR1 reads LNHDA; CDR2 reads SQIVND (reference sequence). Losses at the gene ends were 1 base for V and 4 bases for J; bases not matched to a gene: 8. The CDR3 spans 16 residues. CDR3 region: CASSIAYRTGRYGYTF. The CDR3 region has the DNA TGTGCCAGTAGTATAGCCTACCGGACAGGGCGCTATGGCTACACCTTC.

Here the CDR3 reads CASSLRGGGGSSTDTQYF. The CDR3 bases are TGCGCCAGCAGCTTGAGGGGGGGCGGAGGATCTAGCACAGATACGCAGTATTTT. The gene calls are TRBV4-1 and TRBJ2-3; TRBD2 might be the D (7 bases). The CDR3 loop spans 18 amino acids. V lost 5 bases, J lost 0 bases, and 21 bases lay in between. CDR1 MGHRA and CDR2 YSYEKL come from the germline V gene.

The genes are TRBV29-1 and TRBJ1-2; D is unclear. Trimming pared 6 bases from V and 3 bases from J, leaving 8 bases between. The germline V gene has CDR1 SQVTM and CDR2 ANQGSEA. The CDR3 length is 11 residues. CDR3 loop: CSVAEDYGYTF. DNA of the CDR3: TGCAGCGTCGCGGAAGACTATGGCTACACCTTC.

The rearrangement joins TRBV27 to TRBJ2-1; 9 bases fit TRBD1. CDR3 length equals 16 residues. The V segment lost 6 bases and the J segment 4 bases; nucleotides outside the gene matches: 10. The germline V gene encodes CDR1 MNHEY and CDR2 SMNVEV (reference sequence). The CDR3 DNA reads as TGTGCCAGCAGCGCTTCTCGGGACAGGGTTTACAATGAGCAGTTCTTC. Protein product: CASSASRDRVYNEQFF.

This chain connects TRBV27 to TRBJ2-1, with D tentatively TRBD1 (6 bases). Trimming stripped 6 bases from V and 9 bases from J, with 21 bases between. Per germline, CDR1 MNHEY and CDR2 SMNVEV (reference sequence). The CDR3 is made up of 15 amino acids. The CDR3 spells CASSPFGSGASEQFF. The CDR3 region has the DNA TGTGCCAGCAGCCCTTTTGGGTCAGGGGCCAGTGAGCAGTTCTTC.

This clone has a handful of counts. The rearrangement uses TRBV9 and TRBJ1-6, with a tentative D call TRBD1 (6 bases). This CDR3 has 15 amino acids. Germline V gene lookup returns CDR1 SGDLS and CDR2 YYNGEE. V shed 0 bases and J shed 10 bases, with 14 bases lying between them. The DNA of the CDR3 is TGTGCCAGCAGCGTAGTCCCACAGGGAGGGTCACCCCTCCACTTT. Protein product: CASSVVPQGGSPLHF.